Described below is a single T cell receptor beta chain sequence and its context. It has no known antigen specificity. This sample was included in a study of alternative splicing in chronic myeloid leukemia remission (dated by TCRdb to the early 2020s). In terms of the full investigation: Peripheral blood from chronic-phase CML patients at diagnosis and remission was profiled by RNA sequencing and compared with healthy donors. Median ages were approximately 51 years at diagnosis, roughly 58 at remission and 30 to 40 for healthy controls. In terms of female/male counts, the diagnosis samples were 11/5, the remission samples were 8/3 and the controls were 2/4. Trizol was used to extract total RNA from peripheral blood mononuclear cells of the diagnosis, remission and control samples. Broad study findings and their caveats: At remission, blood cell composition was found to be reconfigured to resemble that of lymphoid cell-enriched normal controls. Blood cell composition differed strongly depending on the timepoint, moving from an enrichment of myeloid progenitors at diagnosis to an enrichment of mature lymphoid cells at remission.

CDR1 and CDR2, looked up from the germline V gene, are KGHSH and LQKENI. There are 12 amino acids in the CDR3, from cysteine to phenylalanine inclusive. The coding DNA is unavailable. Peripheral blood was obtained from a handful of healthy donors to serve as normal controls. The receptor library was made with bulk RNA-seq. The TruSeq Stranded RNA sample prep kit was used to generate libraries of poly-A-enriched mRNA from an input of around 1 ug total RNA. Each sample was sequenced in triplicate using paired-end sequencing on a HiSeq 2500. RNA-seq read length was 125 nucleotides per mate. As for the authors' bioinformatics: After trimming, reads were aligned to hg38 using STAR v2.7, and quality control was handled by FASTQC, RSeQC and multiqc. Salmon 0.14.1 was used to quantify gene expression levels as transcripts per million (TPM). Principal component analysis suggested that transcriptomic profiles were not driven by trial, library batch, sequencing batch, treatment regimen or sex. The reads were reprocessed in TCRdb, with one entry per CDR3 protein sequence and no accompanying DNA. The V and J calls, along with clone size, are taken from TCRdb and not from the paper's own processing. This sample has approximately 300 distinct CDR3 sequences in its table, and 99% of those were observed once. About 4.6% of the sample is in the top ten clones.

Sequencing was done on a sample of PBMCs. The TCR comes from a person aged 30-49 years in good health. The chain is assembled from TRBV18 and TRBJ2-4; checking the TCRdb D call of TRBD2 is not possible without DNA. CDR3 loop: CASSLSGGQAYF.